Described below is a single T cell receptor (beta chain) sequence and its context. Its antigen is unidentified. This sample stems from a study of beta chain features in type 1 diabetes. The overall study: Healthy donors and patients had similar age, gender and cell yields.

Germline lookup yields CDR1 ENHRY and CDR2 SYGVKD. V was trimmed by 6 bases and J by 3 bases, leaving 8 bases between them. The CDR3 totals 13 residues. The entirety of the isolated RNA underwent reverse transcription, so expressed TCRB transcripts were sequenced. Clones were sequenced by immunoSEQ multiplex PCR, and TCRdb holds only the in-frame ones, with some missing. Of 200,000 to 300,000 clones listed, under 13% are singletons. Staining for CD45RO/CCR7/CD25/CD127/CD95/CD27 allowed sorting of CD4+ naive, central memory, regulatory and stem cell-like memory cells. Study-wide results and caveats: For patients, the naive, central memory and Treg TCRB repertoires appeared more alike than for healthy donors. More deletions and fewer insertions at VDJ junctions were found in patients with type 1 diabetes. Moderately but significantly shorter TCRB CDR3s were found in Type 1 diabetes patients in all four CD4+ subsets.

The J gene is TRBJ2-2, the V gene TRBV10-3, with a tentative D call TRBD2 (6 bases). This receptor was identified in a man aged 25-40 years with type 1 diabetes. The specimen sequenced was naive CD4+ T cells from blood. CDR3 sequence (DNA): TGTGCCATCAGCCCGGGGGACACCGGGGAGCTGTTTTTT. It is translated as CAISPGDTGELFF.